This TCR beta chain was found in a study of glioma-infiltrating T cells. This clonotype was observed many times. Its target is unknown. Amplification of TCR alpha and beta CDR3 regions from RNA used iRepertoire nested multiplex PCR. MiXCR was run by TCRdb on the multiplex PCR reads, yielding one entry per CDR3 protein. This sample has 84,000 or so distinct CDR3 sequences; roughly 23% occur once, and the top ten carry 6.7%. Study-wide findings and caveats: Tissue-blood divergence was below expectation in non-neoplastic patients, above in gliomas.

This CDR3 has 15 amino acids. Germline V gene lookup returns CDR1 DFQATT and CDR2 SNEGSKA (reference sequence). Trimming shortened V by 0 bases and J by 0 bases, and 9 bases separated the two germline ends. The chain recombines TRBV20-1 with TRBJ1-5; TRBD1 is a possible D gene (5 bases). Material: glioma tissue, nonneoplastic brain tissue, or PBMCs (not recorded which). This sequence originates from a human donor with low-grade glioma or glioblastoma, undergoing nonglioma brain surgery, or in good health (not recorded which). The CDR3 coding sequence is TGCAGTGCTAGAGAACAGGAGATTAGCAATCAGCCCCAGCATTTT. As protein: CSAREQEISNQPQHF.